The 32 T cell receptor beta chains in this list originate from one sample, sequenced in a study of cytomegalovirus exposure and HLA in healthy donors. Sequencing used immunoSEQ multiplex PCR; TCRdb keeps in-frame clones, though not all of them. The table shows over 150,000 clones, with 91% occurring only once. The sequenced sample was PBMCs. Receptor source: a woman aged 18-29 years in good health and CMV-seropositive.

The genes are TRBV7-9 and TRBJ1-3; the D gene is possibly TRBD1 (5 bases). V was pared by 4 bases and J by 4 bases, with 11 bases between. Per the germline V gene, CDR1 is SEHNR and CDR2 is FQNEAQ (reference sequence). The CDR3 runs to 14 residues. The CDR3 nucleotides are TGTGCCAGCAGCTCGCTGACAGCCGGAAACACCATATATTTT. Translation: CASSSLTAGNTIYF.

The J gene is TRBJ1-3, the V gene TRBV5-1; D not resolved. The germline V gene has CDR1 SGHRS and CDR2 YFSETQ. V dropped 0 bases and J dropped 0 bases, with 16 bases sitting between them. This CDR3 spans 18 amino acids. Written as DNA, the CDR3 is TGCGCCAGCAGCTTGGAGCCCCAGGCTCTAAGCTCTGGAAACACCATATATTTT. Translated: CASSLEPQALSSGNTIYF.

This chain joins TRBV27 and TRBJ2-7; TRBD2 matches at 9 bases. CDR3 length: 16 amino acids. Germline trimming cut 6 bases from V and 4 bases from J; bases unmatched to any gene: 13. CDR1 and CDR2 (germline): MNHEY, SMNVEV (reference sequence). CDR3 in amino acids: CASRRVFSGSRYEQYF. The CDR3 nucleotides read TGTGCCAGCAGGCGGGTGTTTAGCGGGAGTAGGTACGAGCAGTACTTC.

In DNA form, the CDR3 reads TGTGCCAGCAGAAGAGTGGAGACCCAGTACTTC. Translation: CASRRVETQYF. The V call is TRBV25-1, the J call TRBJ2-5, with unresolved D. CDR1 is MGHDK and CDR2 is SYGVNS in the germline V gene. V was cut by 6 bases and J by 5 bases, with 7 bases left in between. This CDR3 has 11 amino acids.

The chain is built from TRBV19 and TRBJ1-2; tentatively, D is TRBD1 (6 bases). The CDR3 consists of 13 residues. V was shortened by 4 bases and J by 4 bases, with 10 bases between the two germline ends. Looked up from germline, CDR1 is LNHDA and CDR2 is SQIVND (reference sequence). CDR3 sequence: CASSTPQGYGYTF. CDR3 nucleotide sequence: TGTGCCAGTAGTACTCCACAGGGCTATGGCTACACCTTC.

The chain links TRBV7-3 to TRBJ2-1; 9 bases map to TRBD2. The CDR3 totals 14 residues. V gave up 5 bases and J gave up 3 bases; unmatched junction bases: 2. Germline V gene sequence: CDR1 SGHTA, CDR2 FQGTGA. As DNA, the CDR3 is TGTGCCAGCAGCCCACTAGCGGGCTACAATGAGCAGTTCTTC. Residues: CASSPLAGYNEQFF.

DNA for the CDR3: TGTGCCAGCAGCCCGGGACTAGCGGGAGGCCGATACAATGAGCAGTTCTTC. This encodes CASSPGLAGGRYNEQFF. The V gene is TRBV9, the J gene TRBJ2-1; 15 bases are a match to TRBD2. The CDR3 is 17 amino acids. J lost 4 bases, V lost 4 bases, and 6 bases had no gene match. Germline loops: CDR1 SGDLS, CDR2 YYNGEE.

The chain is built from TRBV4-2 and TRBJ2-3; 8 nucleotides align to TRBD2. V lost 3 bases and J lost 1; bases outside the gene matches: 9. The CDR3 is 17 residues long. CDR1 and CDR2 from the germline V gene are LGHNA and YNFKEQ. CDR3 DNA sequence: TGTGCCAGCAGCCAGGACTTAGCGGGGTTAGGCACAGATACGCAGTATTTT. Its translation: CASSQDLAGLGTDTQYF.

The V call is TRBV5-4, the J call TRBJ2-3; 12 nucleotides match TRBD2. CDR3 length equals 16 residues. The germline V gene has CDR1 SGHNT and CDR2 YYREEE (reference sequence). V lost 0 bases to trimming and J lost 1 base; unmatched junction nucleotides: 0. The CDR3 nucleotides are TGTGCCAGCAGCTTGGGACTAGCGGGGGGCACAGATACGCAGTATTTT. Translated, it gives CASSLGLAGGTDTQYF.

The J gene is TRBJ2-1, the V gene TRBV2; the D gene is possibly TRBD1 (6 bases). Germline values: CDR1 SNHLY, CDR2 FYNNEI. CDR3 size: 13 residues. V dropped 5 bases and J dropped 4 bases, with 9 bases sitting between them. The CDR3 region is CASSRTDYNEQFF. The DNA of the CDR3 is TGTGCCAGCAGTAGGACAGATTACAATGAGCAGTTCTTC.

The chain is built from TRBV4-1 and TRBJ1-2; 11 nucleotides align to TRBD1. The germline CDR1 and CDR2 sequences are MGHRA and YSYEKL. This CDR3 is built from 17 residues. V trimming: 4 bases; J trimming: 3 bases; junction bases outside the gene matches: 10. CDR3 in DNA: TGCGCCAGCAGCCGCCCGGACAGGGGGCCACTTGACTATGGCTACACCTTC. Encoded protein: CASSRPDRGPLDYGYTF.

The CDR3 protein is CASSTRTSGIHNEQFF. CDR3 DNA sequence: TGCGCCAGCAGCACCCGGACTAGCGGGATCCACAATGAGCAGTTCTTC. J is TRBJ2-1 and V is TRBV5-1; 12 bases fit TRBD2. The CDR3 spans 16 residues. The germline V gene has CDR1 SGHRS and CDR2 YFSETQ. Germline trimming cut 4 bases from V and 5 bases from J; bases unmatched to any gene: 7.

The CDR3 loop is CASSERGTGINEQFF. The CDR3 DNA follows: TGTGCCAGCAGTGAAAGGGGGACAGGGATCAATGAGCAGTTCTTC. The chain couples TRBV2 to TRBJ2-1; 9 nucleotides agree with TRBD1. This CDR3 is 15 amino acids long. V trimming: 2 bases; J trimming: 6 bases; junction bases outside the gene matches: 5. Germline values: CDR1 SNHLY, CDR2 FYNNEI.

The rearrangement joins TRBV5-6 to TRBJ1-4, with D perhaps TRBD1 (5 bases). Germline-derived CDR1 and CDR2 are SGHDT and YYEEEE. This CDR3 spans 13 amino acids. V lost 3 bases, J lost 14 bases, and 17 bases lay in between. The CDR3 is CASSSWGGTWLFF. The CDR3 bases are TGTGCCAGCAGCTCGTGGGGCGGGACCTGGCTGTTTTTT. Complete variable domain (other parts from reference TRBV5-6 and TRBJ1-4): DAGVTQSPTHLIKTRGQQVTLRCSPKSGHDTVSWYQQALGQGPQFIFQYYEEEERQRGNFPDRFSGHQFPNYSSELNVNALLLGDSALYLCASSSWGGTWLFFGSGTQLSVL.

The gene calls are TRBV27 and TRBJ2-1; D is possibly TRBD1 (5 bases). Germline V CDR1 and CDR2: MNHEY, SMNVEV (reference sequence). V was clipped by 2 bases and J by 7 bases, with 12 bases between them. The CDR3 totals 14 residues. The chain's CDR3 is CASSLGPTVNEQFF. The CDR3 DNA sequence: TGTGCCAGCAGTTTAGGGCCGACAGTAAATGAGCAGTTCTTC.

This chain joins TRBV7-9 and TRBJ2-3; a weak D match, TRBD2 (7 bases). Germline V lookup: CDR1 SEHNR, CDR2 FQNEAQ (reference sequence). This CDR3 comprises 14 residues. The V and J ends lost 3 bases and 3 bases respectively, with 10 bases between them. CDR3 DNA: TGTGCCAGCAGCTTCGGGGGGCCGACAGATACGCAGTATTTT. Translating gives CASSFGGPTDTQYF.

The chain employs TRBV19 and TRBJ1-2; 10 nucleotides line up with TRBD1. Germline CDR1 and CDR2: LNHDA and SQIVND (reference sequence). J was trimmed by 4 bases and V by 6 bases; bases with no gene match: 8. CDR3 size: 15 residues. The CDR3 nucleotides read TGTGCCAGTAGAAGACAGGGGGCGCGGGTCTATGGCTACACCTTC. It translates to CASRRQGARVYGYTF.

CDR3 residues: CASSVSAGNTGELFF. In DNA form, the CDR3 reads TGTGCCAGCAGCGTATCAGCGGGAAACACCGGGGAGCTGTTTTTT. The chain links TRBV9 to TRBJ2-2; 7 nucleotides align to TRBD2. Germline V gives CDR1 SGDLS, CDR2 YYNGEE. Trimming removed 1 base from V and 2 bases from J; junction bases left unmatched: 2. The CDR3 has 15 residues.

The CDR3 loop is CASSSTRQLTDTQYF. Here the CDR3 DNA reads TGTGCCAGCAGCTCGACCAGACAGCTTACAGATACGCAGTATTTT. The chain recombines TRBV7-2 with TRBJ2-3; a possible D gene is TRBD1 (5 bases). The V gene's germline CDR1 is SGHTA and CDR2 FQGNSA. Trimming removed 4 bases at V and 3 bases at J, with 14 bases between. CDR3 size: 15 residues. Combining the CDR3 with reference TRBV7-2 and TRBJ2-3 gives the whole variable domain GAGVSQSPSNKVTEKGKDVELRCDPISGHTALYWYRQSLGQGLEFLIYFQGNSAPDKSGLPSDRFSAERTGGSVSTLTIQRTQQEDSAVYLCASSSTRQLTDTQYFGPGTRLTVL.

The chain carries TRBV7-9 and TRBJ2-1; 9 bases are shared with TRBD2. CDR3 length: 16 residues. From germline, CDR1 is SEHNR and CDR2 FQNEAQ (reference sequence). Losses at the gene ends were 1 base for V and 5 bases for J; bases not matched to a gene: 6. CDR3 bases: TGTGCCAGCAGCTTAGTTTCTAGCGGGATTAACAATGAGCAGTTCTTC. It codes for CASSLVSSGINNEQFF.

The chain couples TRBV7-9 to TRBJ2-5; the match to TRBD1 covers 9 bases. CDR3 length: 15 amino acids. CDR1 and CDR2 (germline): SEHNR, FQNEAQ (reference sequence). With 1 base clipped from V and 1 base from J, the junction kept 1 base outside the gene matches. CDR3 region: CASSLGQGVQETQYF. CDR3 DNA: TGTGCCAGCAGCTTAGGACAGGGGGTCCAAGAGACCCAGTACTTC.

In DNA form, the CDR3 reads TGCGCCAGCAGCTTGGAGCCAAGCGGTAGGTTGACAGGGGGAAGCAATCAGCCCCAGCATTTT. Translated: CASSLEPSGRLTGGSNQPQHF. This chain joins TRBV5-1 and TRBJ1-5; the match to TRBD1 covers 9 bases. The CDR3 consists of 21 residues. Trimming took 0 bases from V and 1 from J; bases not matched to a gene: 17. Germline-derived CDR1 and CDR2 are SGHRS and YFSETQ.

The chain is built from TRBV2 and TRBJ1-5; 10 nucleotides match TRBD1. The CDR3 totals 15 residues. CDR1 SNHLY and CDR2 FYNNEI come from the germline V gene. The V and J ends lost 7 bases and 3 bases, in that order; junction bases with no gene match: 6. This CDR3 reads CASNPDRGHNQPQHF. In nucleotides, the CDR3 is TGTGCCAGCAATCCCGACAGGGGGCACAATCAGCCCCAGCATTTT.

The V call is TRBV27, the J call TRBJ2-6; no firm D call. The CDR3 has 13 amino acids. From germline, CDR1 is MNHEY and CDR2 SMNVEV (reference sequence). V lost 8 bases and J lost 1, with 6 bases in between. CDR3 loop: CASPLSGANVLTF. CDR3 coding DNA: TGTGCCAGCCCCCTATCTGGGGCCAACGTCCTGACTTTC.

The gene calls are TRBV2 and TRBJ2-2; 8 nucleotides agree with TRBD1. The CDR3 length is 15 residues. CDR1 SNHLY and CDR2 FYNNEI come from the germline V gene. After removal of 6 bases from V and 4 bases from J, the junction contained 7 bases not matched to a gene. CDR3 sequence reads: CASRYTGGPTGELFF. The CDR3 DNA sequence: TGTGCCAGCAGATATACAGGGGGACCCACCGGGGAGCTGTTTTTT.

This clone was observed a handful of times. The chain links TRBV4-2 to TRBJ1-5, with D uncertain. Per germline, CDR1 LGHNA and CDR2 YNFKEQ. CDR3 size: 13 residues. Trimming left V 0 bases short and J 5 bases short, with 5 bases between. The DNA for the CDR3 is TGTGCCAGCAGCCAAGATCGCGATCAGCCCCAGCATTTT. This encodes CASSQDRDQPQHF.

The V call is TRBV2, the J call TRBJ2-5; 7 bases map to TRBD2. V lost 6 bases, J lost 4 bases, and 8 bases stayed unmatched. Germline lookup yields CDR1 SNHLY and CDR2 FYNNEI. The CDR3 covers 14 residues. CDR3 coding DNA: TGTGCCAGCAGCCCGTCTGGGGGGGGAGAGACCCAGTACTTC. This codes for CASSPSGGGETQYF.

J is TRBJ2-1 and V is TRBV7-8; TRBD2 matches at 14 bases. The V and J ends lost 5 bases and 9 bases, in that order; junction bases with no gene match: 6. CDR1 and CDR2 from the germline V gene are SGHVS and FQNEAQ. This CDR3 has 15 residues. The chain's CDR3 is CASSPGTSGRGEQFF. CDR3 nucleotides: TGTGCCAGCAGCCCCGGGACTAGCGGGAGAGGTGAGCAGTTCTTC.

This chain uses TRBV2 with TRBJ1-1, with TRBD1 identical over 8 bases. V was pared by 2 bases and J by 1 base, with 6 bases of the junction left unmatched. The germline CDR1 and CDR2 sequences are SNHLY and FYNNEI. CDR3 length equals 16 residues. CDR3: CASSETEDRENTEAFF. The DNA for the CDR3 is TGTGCCAGCAGTGAAACGGAGGACAGGGAGAACACTGAAGCTTTCTTT.

The V and J genes are TRBV28 and TRBJ2-2; weak D call: TRBD1 (6 bases). V dropped 4 bases and J dropped 1 base, with 16 bases sitting between them. The CDR3 loop spans 17 amino acids. The germline gives CDR1 MDHEN, CDR2 SYDVKM. CDR3 sequence (DNA): TGTGCCAGCAGTTGGAGCCCCGGACAGCTGAACACCGGGGAGCTGTTTTTT. Residues: CASSWSPGQLNTGELFF. Full variable domain (rest looked up from reference TRBV28 and TRBJ2-2): DVKVTQSSRYLVKRTGEKVFLECVQDMDHENMFWYRQDPGLGLRLIYFSYDVKMKEKGDIPEGYSVSREKKERFSLILESASTNQTSMYLCASSWSPGQLNTGELFFGEGSRLTVL.

V and J are TRBV19 and TRBJ2-5; TRBD1 agrees at 11 bases. The CDR3 spans 19 residues. V shed 8 bases, J shed 0 bases, and the junction held 17 bases outside the gene matches. The V gene's germline CDR1 is LNHDA and CDR2 SQIVND (reference sequence). Here the CDR3 reads CASWGGRTGGASDQETQYF. The CDR3 DNA follows: TGTGCCAGTTGGGGAGGGAGGACAGGGGGCGCTTCGGACCAAGAGACCCAGTACTTC.

The CDR3 DNA is TGTGCCAGCAGTGATAGTGGGGGACAGTACACAGATACGCAGTATTTT. Its translation: CASSDSGGQYTDTQYF. The chain combines TRBV4-2 with TRBJ2-3, with 7 bases fitting TRBD1. This CDR3 contains 16 residues. From germline, CDR1 is LGHNA and CDR2 YNFKEQ. With 6 bases clipped from V and 2 bases from J, the junction kept 11 bases outside the gene matches.